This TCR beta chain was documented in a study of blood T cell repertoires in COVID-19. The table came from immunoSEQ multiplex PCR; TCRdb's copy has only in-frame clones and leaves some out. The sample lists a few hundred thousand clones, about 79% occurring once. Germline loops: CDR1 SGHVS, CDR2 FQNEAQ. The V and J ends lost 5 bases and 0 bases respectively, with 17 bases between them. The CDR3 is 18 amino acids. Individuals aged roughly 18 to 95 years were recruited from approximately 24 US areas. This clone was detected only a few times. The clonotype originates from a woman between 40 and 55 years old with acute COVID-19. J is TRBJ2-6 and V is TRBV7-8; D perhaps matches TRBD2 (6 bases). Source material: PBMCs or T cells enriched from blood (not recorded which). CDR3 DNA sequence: TGTGCCAGCAGCCTCTCCTCGGGACTCAACTCTGGGGCCAACGTCCTGACTTTC. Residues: CASSLSSGLNSGANVLTF.